This TCR beta chain stems from a study of identical twins. General study results and limits: The study found that models underestimated out-of-frame TCR alpha sharing in monozygotic twins. Excess sharing between twins was weaker in beta out-of-frame sequences. The analysis was cross-sectional rather than longitudinal within donors.

Template switching added a universal primer site; cDNA carried unique molecular identifiers. Each CDR3 protein gets one entry after TCRdb re-called the 5' RACE reads with MiXCR. The sample holds about 1.7 million distinct CDR3 sequences; less than 35% are singletons and the top ten take more than 0.25%. The CDR3 totals 14 residues. Looked up from germline, CDR1 is GTSNPN and CDR2 is SVGIG (reference sequence). Trimming removed 5 bases at V and 2 bases at J, with 13 bases between. In its sample, this clonotype was seen a few times. Its antigen is currently unknown. V usage is TRBV30 and J usage is TRBJ2-1, with D unresolved. Sequencing was done on a sample of cord blood. The receptor was derived from a newborn girl in good health. The CDR3 DNA sequence: TGTGCCTGGGTCCGACGGCCCGCCTACAATGAGCAGTTCTTC. Protein sequence: CAWVRRPAYNEQFF. Filled out from reference TRBV30 and TRBJ2-1, the complete variable domain reads SQTIHQWPATLVQPVGSPLSLECTVEGTSNPNLYWYRQAAGRGLQLLFYSVGIGQISSEVPQNLSASRPQDRQFILSSKKLLLSDSGFYLCAWVRRPAYNEQFFGPGTRLTVL.